The T cell receptor (beta chain) described here comes from a study of control samples from healthy donors and cancer patients. Remarks on this clone: The sample carries other DNA sequences with the same CDR3.

Generated by immunoSEQ multiplex PCR, the TCRdb table keeps only in-frame clones and is missing some. This sample has about 120,000 clones, with approximately 93% found just once. V was clipped by 1 base and J by 0 bases; unmatched bases: 4. The germline CDR1 and CDR2 sequences are SGHRS and YFSETQ. The CDR3 is 17 amino acids. Material: blood. V and J are TRBV5-1 and TRBJ2-6; TRBD1 matches 7 bases. This sequence was found in a man aged 25-45 years in good health. CDR3 in DNA: TGCGCCAGCAGCTTGCTGGGACAGACCTCTGGGGCCAACGTCCTGACTTTC. Translating gives CASSLLGQTSGANVLTF.